The 16 T cell receptor beta chains below come from one sample, sequenced in a study of blood T cell repertoires in COVID-19. Sequenced by immunoSEQ multiplex PCR; TCRdb stores in-frame clones only, minus some. The sample has about 260,000 clones; 85% to 90% are singletons. The sequencing input was peripheral blood. The origin of the receptors is a woman between 25 and 40 years old with COVID-19, enrolled during active disease.

V gene TRBV2 combines with J gene TRBJ2-1; D is perhaps TRBD2 (5 bases). V was shortened by 2 bases and J by 10 bases, with 15 bases between the two germline ends. The germline gives CDR1 SNHLY, CDR2 FYNNEI. The length of the CDR3 is 14 residues. The CDR3 is CASSESPNWREQFF. CDR3 nucleotides: TGTGCCAGCAGTGAATCCCCTAATTGGAGGGAGCAGTTCTTC.

The chain employs TRBV10-1 and TRBJ2-5, with D maybe TRBD2 (6 bases). Trimming shortened V by 4 bases and J by 1 base, and 7 bases separated the two germline ends. The CDR3 extends over 13 amino acids. The germline gives CDR1 WNHNN, CDR2 SYGVQD (reference sequence). This CDR3 is CASSGDFQETQYF. The CDR3 bases are TGCGCCAGCAGTGGGGACTTCCAAGAGACCCAGTACTTC.

This clone came up a few times. This sequence joins TRBV6-5 and TRBJ1-6; 10 bases are shared with TRBD1. CDR3 length equals 13 residues. Germline loops: CDR1 MNHEY, CDR2 SVGAGI. The ends lost 6 bases at V and 8 bases at J; junction bases unmatched: 1. The DNA of the CDR3 is TGTGCCAGCAGGGGGACAGGGGATTCACCCCTCCACTTT. This sequence encodes CASRGTGDSPLHF.

The chain is built from TRBV6-2 or TRBV6-3 and TRBJ1-5; 8 bases fit TRBD1. The CDR3 sequence is 16 residues long. From germline, CDR1 is MNHEY and CDR2 SVGEGT. Germline trimming cut 5 bases from V and 5 bases from J; bases unmatched to any gene: 11. The DNA for the CDR3 is TGTGCCAGCAGTCTCACCCCTCAGACAGGGGATCAGCCCCAGCATTTT. Protein product: CASSLTPQTGDQPQHF.

The CDR3 region has the DNA TGTGCCAGCAGTCGGGGACTGAGCTCTGGAAACACCATATATTTT. Translation: CASSRGLSSGNTIYF. This rearrangement joins TRBV5-6 to TRBJ1-3; D is possibly TRBD1 (5 bases). This CDR3 contains 15 residues. Germline values: CDR1 SGHDT, CDR2 YYEEEE. Trimming removed 5 bases from V and 0 bases from J, with 12 bases in between.

This clone was picked up a small number of times. The chain combines TRBV14 with TRBJ2-1; 10 nucleotides line up with TRBD2. The ends lost 0 bases at V and 2 bases at J; junction bases unmatched: 7. The CDR3 spans 18 residues. Per the germline V gene, CDR1 is SGHDN and CDR2 is FVKESK. The CDR3 protein is CASSQDMDSGRAYNEQFF. CDR3 sequence (DNA): TGTGCCAGCAGCCAAGATATGGACAGCGGGAGGGCCTACAATGAGCAGTTCTTC.

V is TRBV5-1 and J is TRBJ2-7; weak D call: TRBD2 (5 bases). CDR1 is SGHRS and CDR2 is YFSETQ in the germline V gene. V was cut by 5 bases and J by 7 bases, with 22 bases left in between. There are 15 residues in the CDR3. The DNA of the CDR3 is TGCGCCAGCAGATTTTCGACTAACAGCCTACAAGAGCAGTACTTC. The encoded protein is CASRFSTNSLQEQYF.

CDR3 coding DNA: TGTGCCAGCAGCGTAAAGTCCACACCCCCGGGCACTGAAGCTTTCTTT. Amino acids: CASSVKSTPPGTEAFF. The V and J genes are TRBV9 and TRBJ1-1; D ambiguous. V was trimmed by 1 base and J by 4 bases, leaving 17 bases between them. CDR3 length: 16 residues. Germline V gives CDR1 SGDLS, CDR2 YYNGEE.

The V call is TRBV6-5, the J call TRBJ1-2; 7 bases fit TRBD1. This CDR3 spans 15 amino acids. V dropped 6 bases and J dropped 4; count of bases not matched to a gene: 11. In germline, CDR1 is MNHEY, CDR2 SVGAGI. CDR3 sequence reads: CASRTNRGGSYGYTF. The CDR3 DNA sequence: TGTGCCAGCAGAACCAACAGGGGAGGAAGCTATGGCTACACCTTC.

In the case of this clone: One junction end does not reproduce the germline sequence, and a read error may be involved. The genes are TRBV5-1 and TRBJ2-7, with 7 bases aligning to TRBD1. CDR3 size: 13 residues. CDR1 is SGHRS and CDR2 is YFSETQ in the germline V gene. CDR3 in amino acids: CATSRDSNYEQYF. The CDR3 nucleotides read TGCGCCACCAGCCGGGACAGTAACTACGAGCAGTACTTC.

The rearrangement links TRBV4-1 to TRBJ1-5; possible D gene TRBD1, 5 bases. CDR3 length: 16 residues. Trimming cost V 1 base and J 4 bases, with 14 bases left between them. Germline lookup yields CDR1 MGHRA and CDR2 YSYEKL. Here the CDR3 reads CASSQVGGGRNQPQHF. CDR3 nucleotide sequence: TGCGCCAGCAGCCAAGTTGGCGGGGGGAGGAATCAGCCCCAGCATTTT.

V is TRBV27 and J is TRBJ2-3, with 7 bases fitting TRBD2. The germline V gene encodes CDR1 MNHEY and CDR2 SMNVEV (reference sequence). The V gene end was trimmed by 6 bases and the J gene end by 2 bases; junction bases not matched to a gene: 8. This CDR3 spans 15 amino acids. CDR3: CASRLSGAPTDTQYF. The CDR3 bases are TGTGCCAGCAGATTGAGCGGGGCGCCCACAGATACGCAGTATTTT.

The chain uses TRBV24-1 and TRBJ2-1, with 12 bases identical to TRBD2. Germline V CDR1 and CDR2: KGHDR, SFDVKD. Trimming took 5 bases from V and 7 from J; bases not matched to a gene: 2. The CDR3 runs 14 residues. The CDR3 coding sequence is TGTGCCACCAGTGGGACTAGCGGGACTAATGAGCAGTTCTTC. Translation gives CATSGTSGTNEQFF.

J is TRBJ2-2 and V is TRBV11-1, with 9 bases aligning to TRBD1. The J segment lost 6 bases and the V segment lost 6 bases, leaving 5 bases of the junction unmatched. CDR3 length equals 14 residues. In germline, CDR1 is SGHAT, CDR2 FQDESV (reference sequence). CDR3 bases: TGTGCCAGCAGTATACAGGGGGCGCCCGGGGAGCTGTTTTTT. It encodes CASSIQGAPGELFF.

In nucleotides, the CDR3 is TGCGCCAGCAGCTTGTATGGCCCGGGGAATGAGCAGTTCTTC. Its protein is CASSLYGPGNEQFF. The J gene is TRBJ2-1, the V gene TRBV5-1; possible D gene TRBD2, 5 bases. Germline V CDR1 and CDR2: SGHRS, YFSETQ. Trimming took off 1 base at V and 7 bases at J, with 12 bases between the two ends. CDR3 length equals 14 residues.

The chain has TRBV19 and TRBJ1-5; D is ambiguous. V was clipped by 6 bases and J by 0 bases, with 12 bases between them. The CDR3 has 15 residues. Looked up from germline, CDR1 is LNHDA and CDR2 is SQIVND (reference sequence). The CDR3 here is CASSLRWASNQPQHF. The CDR3 nucleotides read TGTGCCAGTAGCCTCCGGTGGGCTAGCAATCAGCCCCAGCATTTT.